This T cell receptor beta chain was identified in a study of response to subunit inactivated influenza vaccine. Notes on the study in general: Each seasonal flu vaccination may recruit only limited new T cells, authors suggested.

V lost 4 bases and J lost 5, with 15 bases in between. The germline V gene has CDR1 MGHRA and CDR2 YSYEKL. This CDR3 contains 15 residues. TCRdb reprocessed the RT-PCR reads with MiXCR, giving one entry per CDR3 protein. This table has under 500,000 distinct CDR3 sequences, roughly 9.7% appearing once. This clonotype was seen a few times. Its target is unknown. The TCR sequence derives from a man aged 45-65 years who received an inactivated influenza vaccine. Sequenced here: PBMCs from blood, sampled around seven weeks after vaccination. V usage is TRBV4-1 and J usage is TRBJ2-1; tentatively, D is TRBD2 (8 bases). The CDR3 sequence: CASSLRGGQNNEQFF. CDR3 coding DNA: TGCGCCAGCAGCCTTCGGGGGGGACAGAACAATGAGCAGTTCTTC.